A selection of T cell receptor beta chains follows, all from one sample in a study of control samples from healthy donors and cancer patients. Sequenced by immunoSEQ multiplex PCR; TCRdb stores in-frame clones only, minus some. The table shows under 450,000 clones, with approximately 90% occurring only once. Material for sequencing was PBMCs. The receptors were gathered from a man aged 35 to 55 with head and neck cancer. The conserved cysteine and the conserved F or W are not part of the CDR3 here. The order of the fields is CDR3 protein, D gene, V gene. D genes are given only for firm matches.

ASEARGSTEAF | NA | TRBV25-1
AWSVQGQNIQY | NA | TRBV30
ASSIVVGTEAF | NA | TRBV19
ASGGLASSYNEQF | NA | TRBV19
ASSEAWREKLF | NA | TRBV19
ASSMRPGRAF | NA | TRBV19
ASSLAGTTDTQY | NA | TRBV7-3
ASSPVRDGEGYT | NA | TRBV5-1
ASSLVGTGNEKLF | TRBD1 | TRBV5-1
ASSQDRQGYT | NA | TRBV3-1/TRBV3-2
ATSRERDRGDTEAF | TRBD1 | TRBV15
ASSLTRAQGDHTQY | TRBD1 | TRBV5-1
ASSLGRGAEAF | NA | TRBV5-8
ASSQRGRSNTYQPQH | NA | TRBV3-1/TRBV3-2
ASSHLQGTGELF | NA | TRBV4-3
ASSPTTGIPSYEQY | NA | TRBV11-1
ASSLRRLASHEQF | TRBD2 | TRBV5-6
ASSLIGNEQY | NA | TRBV11-2
SVRSDTGDGYT | TRBD1 | TRBV29-1
ASSRGLAGGDTGELF | TRBD2 | TRBV5-4
ASSYRGQGGYT | TRBD1 | TRBV12-3/TRBV12-4
ASSLVADEYNEQF | NA | TRBV11-2
ASRDRSNQPQH | NA | TRBV2
ASRAGTEGNTEAF | NA | TRBV6-5
ASSLTGLAGGVSPLETQY | TRBD2 | TRBV27
SASRQDSSYEQY | NA | TRBV20-1
ASSLAFGPMNTEAF | NA | TRBV7-9
ASSFGGRVGEQY | NA | TRBV28
ATGQAGEKLF | TRBD1 | TRBV24-1
ASSFRQNFNSPLH | NA | TRBV14
ASTLAGVNEQF | TRBD2 | TRBV12-3/TRBV12-4
ASSTGTGEQEKLF | TRBD1 | TRBV19
ASSSGANPNEQF | NA | TRBV7-9
ASSVGRGAGANVLT | TRBD2 | TRBV9
ASSPSPEETQY | NA | TRBV18
SVEDPGLTGGTDTQY | TRBD1 | TRBV29-1
ASSPLGGLGSYEQY | NA | TRBV4-1
ASSFPGQTSTDTQY | TRBD1 | TRBV6-2/TRBV6-3
ASSLGSGVTGELF | NA | TRBV7-9
ASRGAPPSIAF | NA | TRBV6-5
ASSLSIGSPLH | NA | TRBV27
ASSPLGTGNTEAF | NA | TRBV4-3
ASSRFRANTEAF | NA | TRBV5-4
AWSRTEVETQY | NA | TRBV30
SVKPGGDATEAF | NA | TRBV29-1
ASSLAIGEGRHEQY | TRBD2 | TRBV5-1
ASTPTGQDPYEQY | TRBD1 | TRBV19
ASSVGWPFVSFPALF | NA | TRBV9
ASSTPTGGTDTQY | NA | TRBV19
ASSPTTGTRSGANVLT | NA | TRBV9
ASRTGTLNTEAF | NA | TRBV7-3
ASKGGTVNQPQH | NA | TRBV6-5
ASSELGRNREQY | NA | TRBV6-1
ASSQDRVGQGEKLF | TRBD1 | TRBV18
ASSQLGQPRRQSPLH | NA | TRBV5-6
ASSVAIGGLTDTQY | NA | TRBV9
ASSQTNRADGDEQF | NA | TRBV5-4
ATITIKGEKLF | NA | TRBV24-1
AWRTQGGSYEQY | TRBD1 | TRBV30
ASSWDLEQPQH | NA | TRBV12-3/TRBV12-4